This T cell receptor beta chain was sequenced during a study of beta chain features in type 1 diabetes (dated by TCRdb to the late 2010s). With regard to the full study: Mean age, gender distribution, total cell number and subset yield were not different between patients and healthy donors. A total of 90 million to 120 million sorted cells were examined across all samples, and a strong correlation was observed between cell number per subset and RNA yield. In the study, TCRB repertoires of sorted circulating CD4+ T cell subsets from recently diagnosed type 1 diabetes patients were compared with those of matched healthy donors. Regulatory and stem cell-like memory subsets were isolated from only 8 patients and roughly eight healthy donors, whereas naive and central memory subsets came from all 30 or so donors.

General conclusions and limits of the study: Sequencing cDNA rather than genomic DNA could over-represent highly expressing activated cells, although activation and CD3 levels did not differ between groups. Naive, central memory and regulatory TCRB repertoires appeared to be more similar among patients than among healthy donors. A moderate but significant shortening of TCRB CDR3 length was observed in type 1 diabetes patients in all four CD4+ subsets. Patients with type 1 diabetes made fewer insertions and deleted more nucleotides at VDJ recombination sites, implying thymic rearrangement abnormalities. PCR might favor shorter templates, but patient and control samples were amplified and corrected together, so any skew would affect both groups equally. Because the HLA sub-analyses included only small numbers of individuals, any influence of HLA type on TCRB rearrangement was left unresolved.

This clone has a handful of counts. Its antigen has not been determined. Base qualities are not recorded, but no much larger clone differs from it by a single base. A single peripheral blood draw of approximately 110 mL on average was collected from each donor into heparinised tubes. A BD FACSAria II and a panel including CD45RO, CCR7, CD25, CD127, CD95 and CD27 were used to sort naive, central memory, regulatory and stem cell-like memory CD4+ T cells. Purity was above 95% for every sorted population. PBMCs were isolated right away by Lymphoprep density gradient centrifugation and were stained directly, without culture. To minimize batch effects, samples were stained and sorted in pairs, one healthy donor with one patient per experiment. Taken from the germline V gene (reference sequence), the CDR1 and CDR2 loops are GTSNPN and SVGIG. From the cysteine up to the phenylalanine, the CDR3 has a length of 14 residues. Only CDR3 DNA is held: 42 bases, read in frame from base 1. From V the trimming removes 0 bases and from J it removes 4 bases, while the gene matches leave 3 bases of the junction unaccounted for.

The entire isolated RNA was reverse transcribed using the High Capacity cDNA Reverse Transcription Kit, and thus expressed TCRB transcripts were sequenced. Deep immunoSEQ sequencing was performed on naive, central memory and regulatory T cell samples, with an average of roughly 3.6 million total reads per sample. After sorted cells were lysed in RLT buffer, RNA was extracted with DNase-treated RNeasy Micro or Mini kits, with the choice depending on cell number. To prevent cross-contamination, each cell subset was processed individually, whereas patient and healthy donor samples were processed jointly. Using the immunoSEQ multiplex PCR, TCRB sequences were amplified from cDNA into 87-bp fragments spanning the CDR3 region. Sequencing of the amplicons was done on the Illumina HiSeq platform. The paper's processing steps were these. Synthetic template baselines were used to correct PCR bias computationally, reads within Hamming distance 2 were collapsed together, and singletons that could not be merged were discarded. By aligning reads against IMGT, V, D and J genes, CDR3 length, and insertions or deletions at six rearrangement sites were assigned. Clonotype counts were normalized to sorted cell number within each subset before computing true diversity and Gini coefficients with the tcR R package. Repertoire sharing was quantified using the overlap coefficient calculated on TCRB nucleotide sequences. Out-of-frame TCRB sequences from naive cells were analyzed to stand in for the pre-selection repertoire. The table was pulled from immuneACCESS by TCRdb, which kept in-frame rearrangements only. Such tables lose some clones; where checked, under half of the loss comes from unresolved V genes, and the rest has no known cause. Clone size and V and J calls were adopted from that table, with D and trimming inferred from the DNA. In this sample the table shows 350,000 to 450,000 clones, around 12% of which occur a single time. The ten largest clones represent around 0.01% of the sample.

The specimen sequenced was naive CD4+ T cells from blood. Read against the paper, the sample's cell subset or site label means: true naive CD4+ T cells. The V and J segments used are TRBV30 and TRBJ1-2; 9 central nucleotides agree with TRBD1. The source is a woman between 18 and 29 years old with type 1 diabetes. The DNA reads as follows: TGTGCCTGGAGTGTGGGACAGGGTGGCTATGGCTACACCTTC. Its amino acids are CAWSVGQGGYGYTF.